The 13 T cell receptor beta chains below all came from one sample that was sequenced in a study of spatial heterogeneity in lung cancer. Each CDR3 protein gets one entry after TCRdb re-called the 5' RACE reads with MiXCR. The profile covers approximately 110,000 distinct CDR3 sequences, with 11% appearing a single time and 20% to 25% taken by the ten largest. As to time point: blood at routine non-recurrence follow-up after resection. The source material was PBMCs, sampled at follow-up. The source of these receptors is a female donor with early-stage non-small cell lung cancer.

The rearrangement joins TRBV3-1 to TRBJ2-7; tentative D call: TRBD1 (6 bases). Germline CDR1 is LGHDT and CDR2 is YNNKEL (reference sequence). V dropped 1 base and J dropped 6 bases, with 13 bases sitting between them. The CDR3 is made up of 14 amino acids. The chain's CDR3 is CASSQVGQPVEQYF. The DNA of the CDR3 is TGTGCCAGCAGCCAAGTAGGACAGCCCGTCGAGCAGTACTTC.

The gene calls are TRBV7-9 and TRBJ2-2; D gene ambiguous. Trimming cost V 0 bases and J 0 bases, with 14 bases left between them. CDR3 size: 18 residues. The V gene's germline CDR1 is SEHNR and CDR2 FQNEAQ (reference sequence). CDR3 sequence reads: CASSLAIGQPSNTGELFF. The CDR3 DNA follows: TGTGCCAGCAGCTTAGCCATTGGCCAGCCGTCGAACACCGGGGAGCTGTTTTTT.

This clonotype was seen a handful of times. The chain employs TRBV6-2 or TRBV6-3 and TRBJ2-2, with 10 bases lining up with TRBD2. The trim removed 0 bases at V and 7 bases at J, leaving 8 bases unmatched. Per the germline V gene, CDR1 is MNHEY and CDR2 is SVGEGT. The CDR3 is 17 residues long. CDR3 amino acids: CASSYSNLGLADGELFF. The CDR3 region has the DNA TGTGCCAGCAGTTACTCGAATCTAGGACTAGCGGACGGGGAGCTGTTTTTT.

This chain joins TRBV5-1 and TRBJ2-3; weak D call: TRBD1 (6 bases). Trimming pared 4 bases from V and 2 bases from J, leaving 14 bases between. This CDR3 is 15 amino acids long. Germline V gene lookup returns CDR1 SGHRS and CDR2 YFSETQ. The CDR3 sequence is CASSRPDSATDTQYF. CDR3 sequence (DNA): TGCGCCAGCAGCCGGCCGGACAGCGCCACAGATACGCAGTATTTT.

This clonotype appeared many times. J is TRBJ2-1 and V is TRBV12-3 or TRBV12-4, with 12 positions matching TRBD2. Trimming cost V 2 bases and J 8 bases; bases outside gene matches: 16. The CDR3 consists of 19 residues. CDR3 protein: CASSLSFDASGRVLDEQFF. The CDR3 DNA is TGTGCCAGCAGTTTATCATTCGACGCTAGCGGGAGGGTTTTAGATGAGCAGTTCTTC.

This clonotype was seen more than once but under ten times. This sequence joins TRBV19 and TRBJ1-6; TRBD1 agrees at 7 bases. Germline V gene data show CDR1 as LNHDA and CDR2 as SQIVND (reference sequence). V lost 8 bases, J lost 0 bases, and 10 bases stayed unmatched. CDR3 size: 17 residues. The CDR3 loop is CASALTGIVSYNSPLHF. CDR3 nucleotides: TGTGCCAGTGCCCTGACAGGGATCGTCTCCTATAATTCACCCCTCCACTTT.

This clonotype was seen at least ten times. V is TRBV6-5 and J is TRBJ2-5; D uncertain. The length of the CDR3 is 15 residues. Germline CDR1 is MNHEY and CDR2 is SVGAGI. V was pared by 0 bases and J by 3 bases, with 11 bases between. The CDR3 DNA reads as TGTGCCAGCAGTTACTCTGACCTAGGAAAAGAGACCCAGTACTTC. It codes for CASSYSDLGKETQYF.

This clonotype was seen a few times. The chain couples TRBV12-3 or TRBV12-4 to TRBJ1-2; 8 bases agree with TRBD1. The CDR3 spans 13 residues. J was trimmed by 5 bases and V by 8 bases; bases with no gene match: 7. The CDR3, as DNA: TGTGCCAGCTCAAGACAGGGGATGTATGGCTACACCTTC. It yields the protein CASSRQGMYGYTF.

CDR3 DNA sequence: TGTGCCAGCAGCCTACAGGGAATTAACACCGGGGAGCTGTTTTTT. Its protein is CASSLQGINTGELFF. V usage is TRBV6-5 and J usage is TRBJ2-2, with TRBD1 as a possible D gene (6 bases). Trimming removed 6 bases from V and 2 bases from J, with 13 bases in between. The CDR3 runs to 15 residues. Germline values: CDR1 MNHEY, CDR2 SVGAGI.

The CDR3 here is CASSKGLIITDTQYF. The CDR3 DNA sequence: TGTGCCAGCAGCAAGGGACTAATTATCACAGATACGCAGTATTTT. This rearrangement joins TRBV7-6 to TRBJ2-3; TRBD2 aligns across 7 bases. V shed 5 bases, J shed 2 bases, and the junction held 7 bases outside the gene matches. Germline-derived CDR1 and CDR2 are SGHVS and FNYEAQ. The CDR3 consists of 15 residues.

The sample holds many counts of this clonotype. One end of the junction fails to match germline, which may point to a read error. The chain combines TRBV9 with TRBJ1-2, with TRBD1 as a possible D gene (6 bases). Germline V gives CDR1 SGDLS, CDR2 YYNGEE. The CDR3 length is 14 residues. The CDR3 loop reads CASMQQGGSYSYTF. The CDR3 DNA is TGTGCCAGCATGCAACAGGGAGGAAGCTATAGCTACACCTTC.

Many counts were recorded for this clonotype. This chain links TRBV4-2 with TRBJ2-6, with 10 bases lining up with TRBD2. The V and J ends lost 4 bases and 3 bases, in that order; junction bases with no gene match: 9. CDR1 and CDR2 from the germline V gene are LGHNA and YNFKEQ. The CDR3 spans 18 residues. In nucleotides, the CDR3 is TGTGCCAGCAGCCCTAGGGGGCTAGCGGGAGATGGGGCCAACGTCCTGACTTTC. Protein product: CASSPRGLAGDGANVLTF.

The chain is built from TRBV7-2 and TRBJ2-3; 10 bases align to TRBD2. This CDR3 has 15 amino acids. Trimming took 3 bases from V and 4 from J; bases not matched to a gene: 4. CDR1 and CDR2 from the germline V gene are SGHTA and FQGNSA. The CDR3 DNA follows: TGTGCCAGCAGCTTGGGAGCGGGAGGGCCAGATACGCAGTATTTT. It encodes CASSLGAGGPDTQYF.